Listed below are T cell receptor beta chains from one sample, sequenced in a study of T cell responses to AZD1222 COVID-19 vaccine. Measured with immunoSEQ multiplex PCR; TCRdb has only the in-frame clones, and not every one. This sample yields tens of thousands of clones, of which roughly 90% are seen a single time; less than 55% belongs to the top ten. The material was peripheral blood, obtained on day 0 of AZD1222 vaccination. These receptors were taken from an adult in good health. Each CDR3 is given with its conserved first and last residue. The order of the fields is CDR3 protein, CDR3 DNA, D gene, J gene, CDR3 length, V gene, clone size. D genes are given only for firm matches. Expanded clones are given a class, and other clones once, few, many or no size at all.

CAINPTGRNTEAFF	TGTGCCATCAACCCCACAGGGAGGAACACTGAAGCTTTCTTT	NA	TRBJ1-1	14	TRBV10-3	NA
CAWRGSTEQFF	TGTGCCTGGAGGGGAAGCACTGAGCAGTTCTTC	NA	TRBJ2-1	11	TRBV30	NA
CASSAGVFPYEQYF	TGTGCCAGCAGTGCAGGGGTCTTCCCCTACGAGCAGTACTTC	NA	TRBJ2-7	14	TRBV6-2/TRBV6-3	once
CASSEYGRADGYTF	TGTGCCAGCAGTGAATACGGCAGAGCTGATGGCTACACCTTC	NA	TRBJ1-2	14	TRBV6-1	once
CASSLEPDPSWGYTF	TGTGCCAGCAGCTTGGAACCGGACCCTTCATGGGGCTACACCTTC	NA	TRBJ1-2	15	TRBV5-5	NA
CASSPRGLATEAFF	TGTGCCAGCAGCCCCAGGGGGTTAGCCACTGAAGCTTTCTTT	TRBD1	TRBJ1-1	14	TRBV14	NA
CSVEGEDRGRGGYTF	TGCAGCGTTGAAGGGGAGGACAGGGGGCGCGGAGGCTACACCTTC	TRBD1	TRBJ1-2	15	TRBV29-1	NA
CASSSGGAGNQPQHF	TGTGCCAGCAGTTCAGGGGGCGCGGGGAATCAGCCCCAGCATTTT	TRBD1	TRBJ1-5	15	TRBV6-2/TRBV6-3	NA
CASSLQDTQYF	TGTGCCAGCAGCTTACAAGATACGCAGTATTTT	NA	TRBJ2-3	11	TRBV7-2	once
CASSSGTGVRNQPQHF	TGTGCCAGCAGCTCGGGAACAGGGGTCAGAAATCAGCCCCAGCATTTT	TRBD1	TRBJ1-5	16	TRBV7-9	NA
CASSQDRADGYGYTF	TGTGCCAGCAGCCAAGATCGGGCGGACGGCTATGGCTACACCTTC	NA	TRBJ1-2	15	TRBV4-2	NA
CASNSRRLLNYGYTF	TGTGCCAGCAACTCCCGCCGGCTATTGAACTATGGCTACACCTTC	NA	TRBJ1-2	15	TRBV13	NA
CASSYRVGNEAFF	TGTGCCAGCAGTTACAGGGTTGGTAATGAAGCTTTCTTT	NA	TRBJ1-1	13	TRBV27	NA
CASSPVTSPGPNQPQHF	TGTGCCAGCAGCCCCGTGACGTCCCCCGGGCCCAATCAGCCCCAGCATTTT	NA	TRBJ1-5	17	TRBV6-2/TRBV6-3	NA
CASSLGRDRGQGEAFF	TGTGCCAGCAGCTTAGGCCGGGACAGGGGGCAAGGTGAAGCTTTCTTT	TRBD1	TRBJ1-1	16	TRBV7-2	NA
CASSQGPSTFF	TGCGCCAGCAGCCAAGGCCCTTCGACTTTCTTT	NA	TRBJ1-1	11	TRBV4-1	NA
CAWGTGLAVEKLFF	TGTGCCTGGGGGACAGGGCTGGCCGTTGAAAAACTGTTTTTT	TRBD1	TRBJ1-4	14	TRBV30	once
CASSPIRTAGNTIYF	TGTGCCAGCAGCCCTATCAGAACTGCCGGAAACACCATATATTTT	NA	TRBJ1-3	15	TRBV7-2	NA
CASSSSYNSPLHF	TGTGCCAGCAGTAGCTCCTATAATTCACCCCTCCACTTT	NA	TRBJ1-6	13	TRBV6-4	NA
CASRTAANTGELFF	TGTGCCAGCCGGACAGCCGCGAACACCGGGGAGCTGTTTTTT	NA	TRBJ2-2	14	TRBV25-1	NA
CASSKGNTPNSPLHF	TGTGCCAGCAGCAAGGGAAACACGCCTAATTCACCCCTCCACTTT	NA	TRBJ1-6	15	TRBV21-1	NA
CASSEGQGASEAFF	TGTGCCAGCAGCGAAGGACAGGGGGCCTCTGAAGCTTTCTTT	TRBD1	TRBJ1-1	14	TRBV7-9	NA
CASSSAFSGNTIYF	TGTGCCAGCAGCAGTGCCTTCTCTGGAAACACCATATATTTT	NA	TRBJ1-3	14	TRBV6-5	NA
CASATGPNEKLFF	TGTGCCAGTGCGACAGGGCCTAATGAAAAACTGTTTTTT	TRBD1	TRBJ1-4	13	TRBV6-4	NA
CASTNRGSTDTQYF	TGTGCCAGTACGAATCGGGGGAGCACAGATACGCAGTATTTT	NA	TRBJ2-3	14	TRBV19	NA
CASSYQGVGEQFF	TGTGCCAGCAGTTATCAGGGGGTTGGTGAGCAGTTCTTC	TRBD1	TRBJ2-1	13	TRBV6-5	NA
CAVVGGSGELFF	TGTGCAGTTGTTGGAGGATCCGGGGAGCTGTTTTTT	NA	TRBJ2-2	12	TRBV6-5	few
CATSDGGGAWETQYF	TGTGCCACCAGTGACGGGGGGGGCGCATGGGAGACCCAGTACTTC	TRBD2	TRBJ2-5	15	TRBV24-1	NA